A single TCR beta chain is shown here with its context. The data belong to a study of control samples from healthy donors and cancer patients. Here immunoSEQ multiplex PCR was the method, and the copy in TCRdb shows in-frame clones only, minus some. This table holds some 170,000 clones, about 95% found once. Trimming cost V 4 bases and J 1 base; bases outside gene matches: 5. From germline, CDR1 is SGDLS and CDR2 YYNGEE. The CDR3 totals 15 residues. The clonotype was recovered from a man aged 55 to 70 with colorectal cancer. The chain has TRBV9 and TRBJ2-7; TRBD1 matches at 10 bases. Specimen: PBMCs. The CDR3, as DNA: TGTGCCAGCAGCCCCCGGACAGGGGGATCCTACGAGCAGTACTTC. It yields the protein CASSPRTGGSYEQYF.